This TCR beta chain was sequenced during a study of blood T cell repertoires in COVID-19. Study overall: The United States, Italy and Spain provided the acute and convalescent COVID-19 samples. From T cells, B-cell-depleted T cells, or PBMCs came the material, which was cDNA or gDNA.

In the original processing: It was from reference gene primer amplification that nucleated cell counts were estimated. Sequencing used immunoSEQ multiplex PCR; TCRdb keeps in-frame clones, though not all of them. That table supplies the V and J calls and clone size; D and trimming were determined from the DNA. Here the sample spans around 100,000 clones, just under 80% being singletons. This clone has more than one count but fewer than ten. Trimming took off 4 bases at V and 0 bases at J, with 5 bases between the two ends. Germline values: CDR1 SGHRS, CDR2 YFSETQ. The CDR3 has 13 amino acids. The receptor comes from a woman in her sixties or seventies with acute or convalescent COVID-19. The sample consisted of peripheral blood. The chain combines TRBV5-1 with TRBJ2-1; D gene unclear. DNA of the CDR3: TGCGCCAGCAGCCGAGGCTCCTACAATGAGCAGTTCTTC. Its protein product is CASSRGSYNEQFF. The full variable domain, in which reference TRBV5-1 and TRBJ2-1 provide the parts outside the CDR3, is KAGVTQTPRYLIKTRGQQVTLSCSPISGHRSVSWYQQTPGQGLQFLFEYFSETQRNKGNFPGRFSGRQFSNSRSEMNVSTLELGDSALYLCASSRGSYNEQFFGPGTRLTVL.